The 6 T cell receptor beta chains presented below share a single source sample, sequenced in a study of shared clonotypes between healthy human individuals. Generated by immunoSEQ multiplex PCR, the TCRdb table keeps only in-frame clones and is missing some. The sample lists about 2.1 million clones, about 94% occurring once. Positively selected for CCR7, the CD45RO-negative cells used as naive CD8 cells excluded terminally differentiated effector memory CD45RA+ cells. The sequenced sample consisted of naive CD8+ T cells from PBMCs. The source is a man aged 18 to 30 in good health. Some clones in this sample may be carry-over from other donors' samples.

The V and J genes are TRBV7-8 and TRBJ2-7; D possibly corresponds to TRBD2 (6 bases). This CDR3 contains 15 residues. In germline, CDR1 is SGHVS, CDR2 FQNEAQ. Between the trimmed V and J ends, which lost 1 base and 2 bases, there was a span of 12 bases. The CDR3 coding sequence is TGTGCCAGCAGCTTAGACCATAGCGGACCCTACGAGCAGTACTTC. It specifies CASSLDHSGPYEQYF.

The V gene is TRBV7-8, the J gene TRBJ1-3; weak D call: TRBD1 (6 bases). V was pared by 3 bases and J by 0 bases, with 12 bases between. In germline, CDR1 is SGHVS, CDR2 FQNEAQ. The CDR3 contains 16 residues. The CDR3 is CASSFGQQISGNTIYF. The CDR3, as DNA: TGTGCCAGCAGCTTCGGACAGCAGATCTCTGGAAACACCATATATTTT.

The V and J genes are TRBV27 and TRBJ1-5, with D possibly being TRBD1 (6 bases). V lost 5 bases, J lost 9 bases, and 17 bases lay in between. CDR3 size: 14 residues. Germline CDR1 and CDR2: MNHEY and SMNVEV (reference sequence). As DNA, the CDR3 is TGTGCCAGCAGTAGTTCTTACAGGGAGCCGCCCCAGCATTTT. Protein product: CASSSSYREPPQHF.

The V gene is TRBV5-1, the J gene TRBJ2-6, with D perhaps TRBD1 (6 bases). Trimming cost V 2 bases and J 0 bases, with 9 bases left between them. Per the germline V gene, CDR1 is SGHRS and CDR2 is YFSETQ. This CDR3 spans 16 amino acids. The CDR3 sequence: CASSFDRSSGANVLTF. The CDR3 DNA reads TGCGCCAGCAGCTTTGACAGGTCCTCTGGGGCCAACGTCCTGACTTTC.

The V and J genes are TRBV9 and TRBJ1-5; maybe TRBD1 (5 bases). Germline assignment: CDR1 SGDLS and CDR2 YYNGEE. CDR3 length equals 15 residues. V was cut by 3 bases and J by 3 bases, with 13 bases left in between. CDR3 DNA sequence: TGTGCCAGCAGCGAAGTGGGGCTTCCCAATCAGCCCCAGCATTTT. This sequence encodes CASSEVGLPNQPQHF. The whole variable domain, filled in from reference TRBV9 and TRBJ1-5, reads DSGVTQTPKHLITATGQRVTLRCSPRSGDLSVYWYQQSLDQGLQFLIQYYNGEERAKGNILERFSAQQFPDLHSELNLSSLELGDSALYFCASSEVGLPNQPQHFGDGTRLSIL.

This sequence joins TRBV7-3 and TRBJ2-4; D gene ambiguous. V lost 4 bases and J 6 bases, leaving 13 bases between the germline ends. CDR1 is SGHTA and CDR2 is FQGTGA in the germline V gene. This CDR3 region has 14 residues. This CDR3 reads CASSYDVAGNIQYF. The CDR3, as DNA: TGTGCCAGCAGCTACGACGTGGCAGGAAACATTCAGTACTTC.